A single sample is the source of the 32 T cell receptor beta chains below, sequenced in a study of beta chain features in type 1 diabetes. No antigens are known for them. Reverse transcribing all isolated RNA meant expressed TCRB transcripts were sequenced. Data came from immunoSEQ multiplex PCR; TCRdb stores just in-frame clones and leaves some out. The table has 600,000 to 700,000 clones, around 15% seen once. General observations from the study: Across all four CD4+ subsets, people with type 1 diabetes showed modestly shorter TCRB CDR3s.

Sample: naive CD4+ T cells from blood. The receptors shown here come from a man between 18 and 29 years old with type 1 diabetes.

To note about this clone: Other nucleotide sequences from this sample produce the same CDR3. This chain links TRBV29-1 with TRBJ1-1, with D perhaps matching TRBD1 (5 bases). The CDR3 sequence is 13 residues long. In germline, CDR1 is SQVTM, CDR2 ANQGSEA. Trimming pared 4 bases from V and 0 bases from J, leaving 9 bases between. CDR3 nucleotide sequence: TGCAGCGTTGTGGGACGGTTGAACACTGAAGCTTTCTTT. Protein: CSVVGRLNTEAFF.

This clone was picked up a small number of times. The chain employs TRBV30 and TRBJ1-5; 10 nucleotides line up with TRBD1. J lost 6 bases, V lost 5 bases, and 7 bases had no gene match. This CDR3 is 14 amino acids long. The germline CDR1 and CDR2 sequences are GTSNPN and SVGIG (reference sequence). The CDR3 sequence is CAWSGTGVIQPQHF. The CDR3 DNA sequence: TGTGCCTGGTCCGGGACAGGGGTTATTCAGCCCCAGCATTTT.

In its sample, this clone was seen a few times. The CDR3 protein is CASSGPANTEAFF. DNA for the CDR3: TGCGCCAGCAGTGGTCCGGCGAACACTGAAGCTTTCTTT. V is TRBV10-2 and J is TRBJ1-1; D call uncertain. The CDR3 spans 13 residues. The V and J ends lost 4 bases and 1 base respectively, with 7 bases between them. CDR1 is WSHSY and CDR2 is SAAADI in the germline V gene.

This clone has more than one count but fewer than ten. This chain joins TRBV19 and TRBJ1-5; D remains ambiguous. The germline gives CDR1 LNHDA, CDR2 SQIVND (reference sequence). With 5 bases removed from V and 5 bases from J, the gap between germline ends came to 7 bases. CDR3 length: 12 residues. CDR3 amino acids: CASSSQDQPQHF. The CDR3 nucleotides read TGTGCCAGTAGTTCTCAGGATCAGCCCCAGCATTTT.

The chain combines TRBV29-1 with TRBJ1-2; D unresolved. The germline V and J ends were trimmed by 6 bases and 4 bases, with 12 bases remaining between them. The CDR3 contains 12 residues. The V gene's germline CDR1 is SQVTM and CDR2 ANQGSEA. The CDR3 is CSVEAAGYGYTF. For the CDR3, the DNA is TGCAGCGTGGAGGCTGCGGGCTATGGCTACACCTTC.

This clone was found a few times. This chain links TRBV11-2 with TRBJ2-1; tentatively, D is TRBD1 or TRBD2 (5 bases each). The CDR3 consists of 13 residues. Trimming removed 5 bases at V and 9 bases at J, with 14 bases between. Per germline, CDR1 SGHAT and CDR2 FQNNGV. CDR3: CASSPTGLVEQFF. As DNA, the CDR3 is TGTGCCAGCAGCCCTACGGGGCTCGTTGAGCAGTTCTTC.

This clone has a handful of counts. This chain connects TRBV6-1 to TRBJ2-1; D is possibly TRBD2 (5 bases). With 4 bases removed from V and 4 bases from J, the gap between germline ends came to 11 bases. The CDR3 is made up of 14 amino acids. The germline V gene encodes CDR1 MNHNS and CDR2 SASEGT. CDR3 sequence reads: CASSVGSPYNEQFF. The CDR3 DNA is TGTGCCAGCAGTGTGGGGAGTCCGTACAATGAGCAGTTCTTC.

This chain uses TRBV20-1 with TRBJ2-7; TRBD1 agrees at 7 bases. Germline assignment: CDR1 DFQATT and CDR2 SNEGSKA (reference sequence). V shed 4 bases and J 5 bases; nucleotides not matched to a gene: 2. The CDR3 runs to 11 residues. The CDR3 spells CSAKGGHEQYF. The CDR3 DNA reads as TGCAGTGCTAAAGGGGGCCACGAGCAGTACTTC.

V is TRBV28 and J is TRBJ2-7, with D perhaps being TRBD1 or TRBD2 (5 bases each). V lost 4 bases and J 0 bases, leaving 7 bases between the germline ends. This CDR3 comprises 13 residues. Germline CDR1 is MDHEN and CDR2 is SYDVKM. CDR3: CASSWGSSYEQYF. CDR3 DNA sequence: TGTGCCAGCAGTTGGGGGTCCTCCTACGAGCAGTACTTC. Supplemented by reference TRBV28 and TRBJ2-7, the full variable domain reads DVKVTQSSRYLVKRTGEKVFLECVQDMDHENMFWYRQDPGLGLRLIYFSYDVKMKEKGDIPEGYSVSREKKERFSLILESASTNQTSMYLCASSWGSSYEQYFGPGTRLTVT.

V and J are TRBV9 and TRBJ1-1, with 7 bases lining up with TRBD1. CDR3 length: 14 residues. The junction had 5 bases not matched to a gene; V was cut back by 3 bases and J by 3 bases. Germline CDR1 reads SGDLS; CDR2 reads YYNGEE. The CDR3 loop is CASSANTGDTEAFF. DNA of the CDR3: TGTGCCAGCAGCGCTAATACAGGGGACACTGAAGCTTTCTTT.

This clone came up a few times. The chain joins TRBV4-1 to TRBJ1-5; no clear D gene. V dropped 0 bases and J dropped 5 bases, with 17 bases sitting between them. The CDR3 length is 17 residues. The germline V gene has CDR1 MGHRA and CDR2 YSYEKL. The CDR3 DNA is TGCGCCAGCAGCCAAGACACAGAAGGGATGTCCGATCAGCCCCAGCATTTT. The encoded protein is CASSQDTEGMSDQPQHF.

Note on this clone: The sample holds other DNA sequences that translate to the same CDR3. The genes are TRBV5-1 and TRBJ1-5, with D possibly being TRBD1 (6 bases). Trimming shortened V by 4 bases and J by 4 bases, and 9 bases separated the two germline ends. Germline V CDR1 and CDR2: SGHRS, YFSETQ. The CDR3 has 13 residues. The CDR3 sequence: CASSLGQNQPQHF. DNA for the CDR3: TGCGCCAGCAGCCTTGGACAGAATCAGCCCCAGCATTTT.

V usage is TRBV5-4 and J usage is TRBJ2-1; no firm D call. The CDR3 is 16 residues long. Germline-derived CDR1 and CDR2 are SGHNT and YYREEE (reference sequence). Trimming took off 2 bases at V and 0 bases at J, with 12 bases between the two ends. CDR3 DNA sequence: TGTGCCAGCAGCTTAGATGGCCTAAGCTCCTACAATGAGCAGTTCTTC. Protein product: CASSLDGLSSYNEQFF.

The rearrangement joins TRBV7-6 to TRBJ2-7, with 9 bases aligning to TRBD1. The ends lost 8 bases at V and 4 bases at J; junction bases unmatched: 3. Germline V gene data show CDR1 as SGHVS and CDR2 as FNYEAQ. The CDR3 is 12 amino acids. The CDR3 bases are TGTGCCAGCGGCGGGACAGGGTACGAGCAGTACTTC. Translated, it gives CASGGTGYEQYF.

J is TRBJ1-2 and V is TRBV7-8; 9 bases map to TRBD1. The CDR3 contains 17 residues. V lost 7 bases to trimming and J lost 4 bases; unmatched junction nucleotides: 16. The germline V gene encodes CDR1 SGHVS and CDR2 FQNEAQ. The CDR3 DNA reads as TGTGCCAGCACCCCACCGGCCTTCGGGACAGGGATCTATGGCTACACCTTC. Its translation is CASTPPAFGTGIYGYTF.

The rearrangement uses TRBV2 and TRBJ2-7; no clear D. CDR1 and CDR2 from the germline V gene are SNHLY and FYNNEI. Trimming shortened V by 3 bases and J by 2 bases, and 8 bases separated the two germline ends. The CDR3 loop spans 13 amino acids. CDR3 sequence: CASSDRRTYEQYF. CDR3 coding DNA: TGTGCCAGCAGTGACCGACGGACCTACGAGCAGTACTTC.

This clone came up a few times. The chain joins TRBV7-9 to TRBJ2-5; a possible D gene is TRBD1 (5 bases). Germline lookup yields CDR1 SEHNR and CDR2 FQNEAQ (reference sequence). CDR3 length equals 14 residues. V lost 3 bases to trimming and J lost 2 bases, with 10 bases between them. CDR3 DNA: TGTGCCAGCAGCTTCAGACAGAGTCAAGAGACCCAGTACTTC. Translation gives CASSFRQSQETQYF.

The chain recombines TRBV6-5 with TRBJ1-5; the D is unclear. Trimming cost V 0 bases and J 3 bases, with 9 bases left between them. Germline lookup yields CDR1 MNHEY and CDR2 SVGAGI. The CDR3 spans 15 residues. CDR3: CASSYSIPLNQPQHF. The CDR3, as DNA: TGTGCCAGCAGTTACTCGATACCACTCAATCAGCCCCAGCATTTT.

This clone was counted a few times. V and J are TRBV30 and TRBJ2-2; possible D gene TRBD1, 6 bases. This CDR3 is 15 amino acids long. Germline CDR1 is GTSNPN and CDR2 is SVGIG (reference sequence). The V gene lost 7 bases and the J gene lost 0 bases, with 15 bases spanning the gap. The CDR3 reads CAFIARGPNTGELFF. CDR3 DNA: TGTGCCTTTATCGCCAGGGGTCCGAACACCGGGGAGCTGTTTTTT.

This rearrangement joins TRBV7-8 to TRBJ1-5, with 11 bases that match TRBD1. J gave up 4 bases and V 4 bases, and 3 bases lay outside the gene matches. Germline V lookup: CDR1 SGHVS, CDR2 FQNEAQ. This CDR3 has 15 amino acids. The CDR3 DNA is TGTGCCAGCAGCTCAGGGACAGGGGGAAATCAGCCCCAGCATTTT. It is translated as CASSSGTGGNQPQHF.

The CDR3 nucleotides are TGTGCCAGCAGTTCCGGGTACACATCGGATGAGCAGTTCTTC. The encoded protein is CASSSGYTSDEQFF. The chain couples TRBV11-3 to TRBJ2-1; D gene unclear. This CDR3 region has 14 residues. Germline V lookup: CDR1 SGHNT, CDR2 YENEEA. The germline V and J ends were trimmed by 6 bases and 8 bases, with 17 bases remaining between them.

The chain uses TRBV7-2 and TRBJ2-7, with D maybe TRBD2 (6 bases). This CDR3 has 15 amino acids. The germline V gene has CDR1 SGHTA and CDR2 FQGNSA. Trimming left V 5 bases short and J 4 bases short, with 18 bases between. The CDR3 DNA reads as TGTGCCAGCAGCCCCCCCTATGGGACTCTATACGAGCAGTACTTC. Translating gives CASSPPYGTLYEQYF.

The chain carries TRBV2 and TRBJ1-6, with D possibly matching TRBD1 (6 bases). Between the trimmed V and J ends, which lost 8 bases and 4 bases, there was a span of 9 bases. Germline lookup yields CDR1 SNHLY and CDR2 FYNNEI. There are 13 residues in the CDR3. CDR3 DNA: TGTGCCAGCCGGGGACAATATAATTCACCCCTCCACTTT. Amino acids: CASRGQYNSPLHF.

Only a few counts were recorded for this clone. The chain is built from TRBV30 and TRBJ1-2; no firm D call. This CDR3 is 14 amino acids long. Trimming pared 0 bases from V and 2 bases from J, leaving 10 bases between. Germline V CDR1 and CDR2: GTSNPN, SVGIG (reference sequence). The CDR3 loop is CAWSVRPSNYGYTF. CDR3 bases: TGTGCCTGGAGTGTAAGACCAAGCAACTATGGCTACACCTTC.

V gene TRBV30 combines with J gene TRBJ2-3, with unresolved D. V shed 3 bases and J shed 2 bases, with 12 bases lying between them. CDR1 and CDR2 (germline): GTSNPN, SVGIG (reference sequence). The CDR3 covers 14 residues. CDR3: CAWSVTLNTDTQYF. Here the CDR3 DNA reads TGTGCCTGGAGCGTGACACTAAACACAGATACGCAGTATTTT.

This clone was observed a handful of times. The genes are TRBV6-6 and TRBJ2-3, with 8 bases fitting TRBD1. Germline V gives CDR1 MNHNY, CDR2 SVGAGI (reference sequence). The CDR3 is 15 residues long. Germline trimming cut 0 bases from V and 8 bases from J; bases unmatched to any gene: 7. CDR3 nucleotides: TGTGCCAGCAGTTACTCTGGACAGGGCGCTGTTACGCAGTATTTT. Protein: CASSYSGQGAVTQYF.

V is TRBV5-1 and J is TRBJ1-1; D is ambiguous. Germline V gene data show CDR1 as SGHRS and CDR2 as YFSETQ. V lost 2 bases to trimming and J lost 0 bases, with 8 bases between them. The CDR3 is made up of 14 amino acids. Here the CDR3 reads CASSLEPLNTEAFF. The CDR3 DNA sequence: TGCGCCAGCAGCTTAGAACCGCTGAACACTGAAGCTTTCTTT.

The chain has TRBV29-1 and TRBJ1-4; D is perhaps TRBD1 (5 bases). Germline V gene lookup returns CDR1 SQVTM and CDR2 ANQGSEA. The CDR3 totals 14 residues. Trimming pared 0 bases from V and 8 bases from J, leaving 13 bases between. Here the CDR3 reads CSVEDLGRGEKLFF. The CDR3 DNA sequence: TGCAGCGTTGAAGATCTAGGGCGGGGGGAAAAACTGTTTTTT.

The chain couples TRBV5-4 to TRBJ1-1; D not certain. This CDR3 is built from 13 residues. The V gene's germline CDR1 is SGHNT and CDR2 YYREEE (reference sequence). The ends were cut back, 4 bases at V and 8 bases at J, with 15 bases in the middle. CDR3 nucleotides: TGTGCCAGCAGCCCCGGATCCACGGGGGAAGCTTTCTTT. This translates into CASSPGSTGEAFF.

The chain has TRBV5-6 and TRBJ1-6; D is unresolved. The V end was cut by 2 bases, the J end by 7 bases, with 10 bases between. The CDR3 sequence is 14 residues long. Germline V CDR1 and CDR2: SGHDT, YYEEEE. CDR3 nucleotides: TGTGCCAGCAGCTTTCTAACGGAAAATTCACCCCTCCACTTT. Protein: CASSFLTENSPLHF. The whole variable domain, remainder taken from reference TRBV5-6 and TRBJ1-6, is DAGVTQSPTHLIKTRGQQVTLRCSPKSGHDTVSWYQQALGQGPQFIFQYYEEEERQRGNFPDRFSGHQFPNYSSELNVNALLLGDSALYLCASSFLTENSPLHFGNGTRLTVT.

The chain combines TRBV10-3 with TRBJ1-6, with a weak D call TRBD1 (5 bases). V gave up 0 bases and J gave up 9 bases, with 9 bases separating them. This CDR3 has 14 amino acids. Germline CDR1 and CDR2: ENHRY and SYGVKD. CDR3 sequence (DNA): TGTGCCATCAGTGAGTCGACGGGGGGTTCACCCCTCCACTTT. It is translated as CAISESTGGSPLHF.

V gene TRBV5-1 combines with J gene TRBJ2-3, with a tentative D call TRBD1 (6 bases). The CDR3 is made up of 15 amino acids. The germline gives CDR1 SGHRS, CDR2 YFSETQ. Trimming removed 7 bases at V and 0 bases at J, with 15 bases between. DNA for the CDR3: TGCGCCAGCGGGGAAGGACAGCTTAGCACAGATACGCAGTATTTT. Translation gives CASGEGQLSTDTQYF.